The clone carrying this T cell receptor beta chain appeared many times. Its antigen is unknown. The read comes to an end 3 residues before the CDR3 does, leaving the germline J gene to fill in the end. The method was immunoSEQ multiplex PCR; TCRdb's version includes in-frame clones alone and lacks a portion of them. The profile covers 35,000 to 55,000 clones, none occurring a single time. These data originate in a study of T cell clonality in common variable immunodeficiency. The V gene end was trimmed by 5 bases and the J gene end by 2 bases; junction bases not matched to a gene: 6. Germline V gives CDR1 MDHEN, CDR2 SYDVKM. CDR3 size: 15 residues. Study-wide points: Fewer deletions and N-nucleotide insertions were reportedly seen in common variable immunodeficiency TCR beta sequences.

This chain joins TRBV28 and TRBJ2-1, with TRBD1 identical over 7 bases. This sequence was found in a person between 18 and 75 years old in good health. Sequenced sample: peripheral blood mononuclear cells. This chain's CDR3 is CASSVGQMAYNEQFF. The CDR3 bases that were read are TGTGCCAGCAGTGTGGGACAGATGGCCTACAATGAG.